Below are 3 T cell receptor beta chains sequenced from a single sample in a study of blood T cells in healthy people across ages. Primers used in a second PCR of roughly 6 to 11 cycles were a sample-barcoded 5' primer and a J-beta primer mix. TCRdb independently ran MiXCR on the 5' RACE reads; one entry per CDR3 protein. The data show some 900,000 distinct CDR3 sequences, 40% to 60% seen once. Sequencing was done on a sample of blood. These receptors all stem from a young man in good health.

This clonotype turned up a few times. The chain employs TRBV20-1 and TRBJ2-3, with no clear D. Germline V gene data show CDR1 as DFQATT and CDR2 as SNEGSKA (reference sequence). V lost 0 bases, J lost 1 base, and 8 bases lay in between. The CDR3 is 14 amino acids. Here the CDR3 DNA reads TGCAGTGCTAGAGACGTCGAACGCACAGATACGCAGTATTTT. Translated, it gives CSARDVERTDTQYF.

This clonotype was detected once. This sequence joins TRBV12-3 or TRBV12-4 and TRBJ2-7; D is possibly TRBD2 (6 bases). V was pared by 7 bases and J by 3 bases, with 16 bases between. The length of the CDR3 is 14 residues. The CDR3, as DNA: TGTGCCAGCACTTTTTCGCAGGGAGGCTACGAGCAGTACTTC. It yields the protein CASTFSQGGYEQYF.

A note on this clonotype: Germline and junction disagree at one end, which may indicate a read error. The V call is TRBV7-8, the J call TRBJ2-4; a possible D gene is TRBD1 (5 bases). CDR1 is SGHVS and CDR2 is FQNEAQ in the germline V gene. The CDR3 totals 17 residues. This CDR3 reads CASSLVRVTWGKKIQYF. DNA for the CDR3: TGTGCCAGCAGCTTAGTCCGGGTAACGTGGGGCAAAAAAATTCAGTACTTC.